The rows below give T cell receptor beta chains drawn from one sample of a study of identifying expanded T cells in peripheral blood. This table comes from immunoSEQ multiplex PCR, and its TCRdb copy is limited to in-frame clones, with some not included. In the table there are approximately 57,000 clones, about 92% of which are singletons. Sequencing was carried out using blood. Receptors were obtained from a person between 18 and 69 years old in good health. Both conserved end residues are part of each CDR3. Fields, in order: D gene, J gene, clone size, V gene, CDR3 protein, CDR3 DNA. The D gene is left open where the match is weak. Clone size appears in some rows only: once, few, many, or a class for an expanded clone.

D gene: NA
J gene: TRBJ2-1
clone size: NA
V gene: TRBV7-3
CDR3 protein: CASSLQAASNEQFF
CDR3 DNA: TGTGCCAGCAGCCTCCAAGCGGCAAGCAATGAGCAGTTCTTC

D gene: TRBD1
J gene: TRBJ1-4
clone size: few
V gene: TRBV30
CDR3 protein: CAYTKTGVEKLFF
CDR3 DNA: TGTGCCTACACTAAGACAGGGGTTGAAAAACTGTTTTTT

D gene: TRBD1
J gene: TRBJ1-3
clone size: NA
V gene: TRBV9
CDR3 protein: CASSASTGGGNTIYF
CDR3 DNA: TGTGCCAGCAGCGCCTCAACAGGGGGCGGGAACACCATATATTTT

D gene: NA
J gene: TRBJ2-7
clone size: NA
V gene: TRBV21-1
CDR3 protein: CASSKGQSYEQYF
CDR3 DNA: TGTGCCAGCAGCAAAGGGCAGAGCTACGAGCAGTACTTC

D gene: NA
J gene: TRBJ2-1
clone size: NA
V gene: TRBV5-1
CDR3 protein: CASSLGGVTVEQFF
CDR3 DNA: TGCGCCAGCAGCTTGGGCGGGGTGACTGTTGAGCAGTTCTTC

D gene: NA
J gene: TRBJ1-1
clone size: NA
V gene: TRBV27
CDR3 protein: CASRGVRTEAFF
CDR3 DNA: TGTGCCAGCAGAGGGGTCCGAACTGAAGCTTTCTTT

D gene: TRBD2
J gene: TRBJ2-3
clone size: once
V gene: TRBV2
CDR3 protein: CASIYTGLAFKNTQYF
CDR3 DNA: TGTGCCAGCATTTATACGGGACTAGCGTTCAAGAATACGCAGTATTTT

D gene: TRBD2
J gene: TRBJ2-2
clone size: NA
V gene: TRBV6-1
CDR3 protein: CASSDGLAGVNTGELFF
CDR3 DNA: TGTGCCAGCAGTGATGGCCTAGCGGGAGTGAACACCGGGGAGCTGTTTTTT

D gene: NA
J gene: TRBJ2-1
clone size: NA
V gene: TRBV9
CDR3 protein: CASPTPGGGTYNEQFF
CDR3 DNA: TGTGCCAGCCCGACCCCGGGAGGGGGCACCTACAATGAGCAGTTCTTC

D gene: NA
J gene: TRBJ2-1
clone size: NA
V gene: TRBV28
CDR3 protein: CASSRGLSEQFF
CDR3 DNA: TGTGCCAGCAGCAGGGGTCTGAGTGAGCAGTTCTTC